This T cell receptor beta chain was captured by sequencing in a study of shared clonotypes between healthy human individuals. All donors were Caucasian adults living in Nashville, Tennessee. Some clones are missing from TCRdb's copy, which holds only in-frame ones; the method was immunoSEQ multiplex PCR. The sample carries more than 1.2 million clones, about 98.5% recorded once. Trimming took 0 bases from V and 5 from J, leaving 13 bases between them. CDR1 and CDR2 from the germline V gene are SGHRS and YFSETQ. This CDR3 region has 15 residues. Sequenced sample: naive CD4+ T cells sorted from blood. Subset here: CD45RA+ positively selected. This TCR was sampled from a man aged 25-45 years in good health. This rearrangement joins TRBV5-1 to TRBJ2-3; maybe TRBD1 (5 bases). The CDR3 loop is CASSLALTEQDTQYF. DNA for the CDR3: TGCGCCAGCAGCTTGGCTCTGACAGAACAAGATACGCAGTATTTT.